This paragraph reports one TCR beta chain. The record originates from a study of T cell changes during pregnancy in multiple sclerosis. Assay used: immunoSEQ multiplex PCR; TCRdb lists only in-frame clones, some missing. This sample has under 120,000 clones, with 90% to 95% found just once. V was clipped by 1 base and J by 6 bases; unmatched bases: 4. CDR3 size: 14 residues. Germline V gives CDR1 LNHNV, CDR2 YYDKDF (reference sequence). The chain uses TRBV15 and TRBJ2-7; 9 bases fit TRBD1. The sequence came from a female donor with multiple sclerosis, enrolled in a pregnancy study. Here the sequenced sample was peripheral blood, taken after pregnancy. The CDR3 DNA sequence: TGTGCCACCAGCAGAGCAGGACAGGGGTCCGAGCAGTACTTC. Encoded protein: CATSRAGQGSEQYF.